The 2 T cell receptor beta chains below were found in one sample sequenced in a study of OX40 agonist ivuxolimab in advanced cancers. This table comes from immunoSEQ multiplex PCR, and its TCRdb copy is limited to in-frame clones, with some not included. The repertoire consists of approximately 75,000 clones, with around 85% occurring once and the leading ten covering roughly 6.1%. The sequencing used CD4+ or CD8+ T cells sorted from blood, collected in a trial of the OX40 agonist ivuxolimab. The receptors come from an adult with an advanced solid tumor such as melanoma, head and neck, liver or kidney cancer.

Only a few counts were recorded for this clone. CDR3 protein: CASRPRGSYNEQFF. CDR3 sequence (DNA): TGTGCCAGCAGACCCAGGGGCTCCTACAATGAGCAGTTCTTC. The chain uses TRBV5-4 and TRBJ2-1, with D possibly being TRBD1 (6 bases). The CDR3 sequence is 14 residues long. Trimming left V 5 bases short and J 0 bases short, with 9 bases between. CDR1 is SGHNT, CDR2 YYREEE, per germline (reference sequence).

The CDR3 DNA reads as TGCGCCAGCAGCCAGGGACAGGGGTTTACTGAAGCTTTCTTT. As protein: CASSQGQGFTEAFF. The chain combines TRBV4-3 with TRBJ1-1, with 10 bases that match TRBD1. CDR1 is LGHNA and CDR2 is YSLEER in the germline V gene. The V and J ends lost 3 bases and 5 bases, in that order; junction bases with no gene match: 3. This CDR3 has 14 amino acids.